The rows below give T cell receptor beta chains drawn from one sample of a study of blood T cell repertoires in COVID-19. Profiling relied on immunoSEQ multiplex PCR, and the TCRdb table lists in-frame clones only, not all of them. The sample yields 350,000 to 400,000 clones, around 89% seen once. The specimen was peripheral blood. These receptors all stem from a woman aged 25-40 years with COVID-19, enrolled during active disease. The CDR3 runs from the conserved cysteine through the conserved F or W. The D gene is left open where the match is weak. Size values are once, few and many counts, or a class for expanded clones, and some rows have none.

clone_size	v_call	j_call	d_call	cdr3_aa	cdr3_nt
.	TRBV2	TRBJ2-7	TRBD1	CASSVIGTGAVSSYEQYF	TGTGCCAGCAGTGTGATCGGGACAGGCGCCGTCAGCTCCTACGAGCAGTACTTC
.	TRBV28	TRBJ1-1	.	CASSLGQLSMNTEAFF	TGTGCCAGCAGTCTCGGACAGCTTTCCATGAACACTGAAGCTTTCTTT
once	TRBV6-2/TRBV6-3	TRBJ1-1	.	CASSRSGGTEAFF	TGTGCCAGCAGCCGCAGCGGGGGCACTGAAGCTTTCTTT
.	TRBV7-9	TRBJ1-4	TRBD1	CASSRGQGSEKLFF	TGTGCCAGCAGCCGTGGACAGGGGAGTGAAAAACTGTTTTTT
.	TRBV2	TRBJ1-5	.	CASSEAGGVNQPQHF	TGTGCCAGCAGTGAAGCGGGTGGAGTAAATCAGCCCCAGCATTTT
.	TRBV5-4	TRBJ1-6	.	CASSLRGWESPLHF	TGTGCCAGCAGCTTGAGGGGGTGGGAATCACCCCTCCACTTT
.	TRBV11-2	TRBJ2-2	.	CASSLSGHLNTGELFF	TGTGCCAGCAGCTTATCGGGACACCTGAACACCGGGGAGCTGTTTTTT
.	TRBV7-9	TRBJ1-2	.	CASSLIRGEVFNYGYTF	TGTGCCAGCAGCTTAATTCGCGGGGAGGTCTTTAACTATGGCTACACCTTC
.	TRBV9	TRBJ1-1	TRBD1	CASTSGQGAVNTEAFF	TGTGCCAGCACCTCCGGACAGGGGGCTGTGAACACTGAAGCTTTCTTT
.	TRBV28	TRBJ2-2	TRBD1	CASSRSGTGYTGELFF	TGTGCCAGCAGCCGCTCCGGGACAGGTTACACCGGGGAGCTGTTTTTT
.	TRBV2	TRBJ2-7	.	CASRAAEARYEQYF	TGTGCCAGCAGAGCGGCTGAGGCACGCTACGAGCAGTACTTC
.	TRBV27	TRBJ1-1	.	CASSWTRVLHTEAFF	TGTGCCAGCAGCTGGACTAGGGTTTTGCACACTGAAGCTTTCTTT
.	TRBV5-1	TRBJ1-3	.	CASSPISRQSSGNTIYF	TGCGCCAGCAGCCCGATCTCAAGACAGAGCTCTGGAAACACCATATATTTT
once	TRBV6-6	TRBJ1-1	.	CASTIQPTNTEAFF	TGTGCCAGCACCATACAGCCTACGAACACTGAAGCTTTCTTT
few	TRBV4-3	TRBJ2-5	.	CASSQGTGRKETQYF	TGCGCCAGCAGCCAAGGAACAGGGAGAAAAGAGACCCAGTACTTC
.	TRBV7-9	TRBJ1-4	TRBD1	CASSRRDRGPPDATNEKLFF	TGTGCCAGCAGCAGGAGGGACAGGGGGCCCCCAGATGCAACTAATGAAAAACTGTTTTTT
.	TRBV4-3	TRBJ2-7	.	CASSQDLGTPYEQYF	TGCGCCAGCAGCCAAGATTTGGGGACACCTTACGAGCAGTACTTC
.	TRBV2	TRBJ2-3	TRBD2	CASSEPSGYNTQYF	TGTGCCAGCAGTGAACCTAGCGGGTACAATACGCAGTATTTT
.	TRBV6-1	TRBJ1-1	.	CASSERHLNTEAFF	TGTGCCAGCAGTGAAAGACACTTGAACACTGAAGCTTTCTTT
.	TRBV5-8	TRBJ2-1	.	CASSLVFGRDSYNEQFF	TGTGCCAGCAGCTTGGTTTTTGGCCGGGACTCCTACAATGAGCAGTTCTTC
.	TRBV9	TRBJ2-5	.	CASSGGTTGGETQYF	TGTGCCAGCAGCGGGGGGACTACAGGGGGAGAGACCCAGTACTTC
once	TRBV12-3/TRBV12-4	TRBJ2-4	.	CASSLETGEIQYF	TGTGCCAGCAGTTTAGAGACAGGAGAAATTCAGTACTTC
few	TRBV3-1/TRBV3-2	TRBJ1-4	.	CASSQLSDTVVF	TGTGCCAGCAGCCAACTCTCTGACACGGTTGTTTTT
few	TRBV10-3	TRBJ2-1	.	CAIKDFYNEQFF	TGTGCCATCAAGGACTTTTACAATGAGCAGTTCTTC
.	TRBV4-1	TRBJ2-5	TRBD1	CASSLNPGQEETQYF	TGCGCCAGCAGCCTAAACCCGGGACAGGAAGAGACCCAGTACTTC
.	TRBV30	TRBJ1-5	.	CAWSVTGPQHF	TGTGCCTGGAGTGTAACCGGGCCCCAGCATTTT
.	TRBV4-3	TRBJ1-3	.	CASSQEAGTGGNTIYF	TGCGCCAGCAGCCAAGAAGCCGGAACGGGAGGAAACACCATATATTTT
.	TRBV6-1	TRBJ1-6	.	CASSELLTSLYNSPLHF	TGTGCCAGCAGTGAATTATTGACAAGTCTCTATAATTCACCCCTCCACTTT
.	TRBV3-1/TRBV3-2	TRBJ2-1	.	CASSQDGGLTANEQFF	TGTGCCAGCAGCCAAGATGGGGGACTGACGGCCAATGAGCAGTTCTTC
few	TRBV4-2	TRBJ1-4	TRBD1	CASSQGRQGNGALEKLFF	TGTGCCAGCAGCCAAGGTAGACAGGGGAACGGCGCCCTCGAAAAACTGTTTTTT
.	TRBV12-3/TRBV12-4	TRBJ2-7	.	CASSLSNSYEQYF	TGTGCCAGCAGTCTAAGTAACTCCTACGAGCAGTACTTC
.	TRBV5-1	TRBJ1-1	.	CASSPAAGLSTEAFF	TGCGCCAGCAGCCCCGCGGCAGGGTTAAGTACTGAAGCTTTCTTT
.	TRBV3-1/TRBV3-2	TRBJ1-2	.	CASSQLVAENYGYTF	TGTGCCAGCAGCCAACTTGTGGCGGAGAACTATGGCTACACCTTC
.	TRBV7-2	TRBJ1-2	.	CASSPTGSRIQNYGYTF	TGTGCCAGCAGCCCCACAGGTTCCCGTATCCAGAACTATGGCTACACCTTC
.	TRBV25-1	TRBJ1-1	.	CAAGDTGTEAFF	TGTGCCGCCGGGGACACGGGCACTGAAGCTTTCTTT
.	TRBV2	TRBJ1-2	TRBD1	CASDRGRGYTF	TGTGCCAGCGACAGGGGGAGAGGCTACACCTTC
.	TRBV5-1	TRBJ2-1	TRBD2	CASSPVASGGAYNEQFF	TGCGCCAGCAGCCCAGTCGCGAGCGGGGGGGCGTACAATGAGCAGTTCTTC
.	TRBV6-6	TRBJ2-3	.	CASSELDTQYF	TGTGCCAGCAGCGAGTTGGATACGCAGTATTTT
.	TRBV18	TRBJ1-2	.	CASSQDSNYGYTF	TGTGCCAGCTCACAGGACAGTAACTATGGCTACACCTTC
.	TRBV19	TRBJ2-3	TRBD1	CASSIDRARTDTQYF	TGTGCCAGTAGTATCGACAGGGCCCGCACAGATACGCAGTATTTT
.	TRBV5-8	TRBJ1-2	TRBD1	CASSTQDREVYGYTF	TGTGCCAGCAGCACCCAGGACAGGGAGGTGTATGGCTACACCTTC